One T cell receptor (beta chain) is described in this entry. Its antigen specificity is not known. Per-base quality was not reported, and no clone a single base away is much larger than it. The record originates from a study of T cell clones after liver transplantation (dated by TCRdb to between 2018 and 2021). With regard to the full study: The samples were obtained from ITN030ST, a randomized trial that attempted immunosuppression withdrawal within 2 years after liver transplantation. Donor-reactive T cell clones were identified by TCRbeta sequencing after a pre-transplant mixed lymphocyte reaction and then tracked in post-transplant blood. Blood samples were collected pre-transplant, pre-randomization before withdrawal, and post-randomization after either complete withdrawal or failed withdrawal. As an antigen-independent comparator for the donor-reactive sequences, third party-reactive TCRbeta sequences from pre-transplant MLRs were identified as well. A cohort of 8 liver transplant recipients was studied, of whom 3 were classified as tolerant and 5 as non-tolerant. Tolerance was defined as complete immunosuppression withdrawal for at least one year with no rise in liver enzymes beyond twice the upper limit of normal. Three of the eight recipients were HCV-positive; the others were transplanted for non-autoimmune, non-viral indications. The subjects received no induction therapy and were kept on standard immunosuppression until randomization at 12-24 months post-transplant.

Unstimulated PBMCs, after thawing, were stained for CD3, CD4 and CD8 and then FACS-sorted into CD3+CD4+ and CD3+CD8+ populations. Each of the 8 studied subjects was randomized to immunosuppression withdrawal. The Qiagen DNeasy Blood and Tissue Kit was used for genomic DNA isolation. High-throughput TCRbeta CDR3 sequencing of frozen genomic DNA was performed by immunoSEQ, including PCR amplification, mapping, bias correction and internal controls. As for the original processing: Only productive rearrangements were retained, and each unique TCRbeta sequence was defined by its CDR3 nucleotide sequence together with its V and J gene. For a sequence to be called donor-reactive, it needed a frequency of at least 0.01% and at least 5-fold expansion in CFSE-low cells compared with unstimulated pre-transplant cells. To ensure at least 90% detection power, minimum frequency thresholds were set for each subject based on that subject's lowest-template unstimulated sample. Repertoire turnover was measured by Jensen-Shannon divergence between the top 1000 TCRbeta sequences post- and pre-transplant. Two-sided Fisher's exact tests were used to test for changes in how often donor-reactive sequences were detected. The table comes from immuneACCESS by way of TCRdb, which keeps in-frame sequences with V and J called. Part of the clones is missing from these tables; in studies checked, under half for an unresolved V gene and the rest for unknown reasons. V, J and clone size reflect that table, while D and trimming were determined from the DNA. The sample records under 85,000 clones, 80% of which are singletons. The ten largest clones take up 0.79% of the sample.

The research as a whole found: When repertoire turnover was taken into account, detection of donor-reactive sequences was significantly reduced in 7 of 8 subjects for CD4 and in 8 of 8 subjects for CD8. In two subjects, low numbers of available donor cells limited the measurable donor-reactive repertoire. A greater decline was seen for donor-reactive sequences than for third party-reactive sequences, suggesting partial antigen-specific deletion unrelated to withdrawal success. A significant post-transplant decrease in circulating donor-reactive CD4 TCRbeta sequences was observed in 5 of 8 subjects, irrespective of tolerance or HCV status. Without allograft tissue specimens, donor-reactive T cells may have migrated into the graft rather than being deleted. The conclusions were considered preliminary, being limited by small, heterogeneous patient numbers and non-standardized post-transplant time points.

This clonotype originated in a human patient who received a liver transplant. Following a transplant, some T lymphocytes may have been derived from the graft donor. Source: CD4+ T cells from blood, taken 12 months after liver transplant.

Here is the DNA: TGTGCCAGCAGTTCTACTAGTACTGAGCAGTTCTTC. It translates to CASSSTSTEQFF. The sequence links TRBV28 to TRBJ2-1, with TRBD2 perhaps the D gene, on 5 matching bases. V loses 4 bases of germline sequence and J loses 9 bases, and the interval between the two ends is 10 bases. From the cysteine through the phenylalanine, the CDR3 covers 12 amino acids. The DNA shown is the 36-base CDR3, in frame from base 1. The germline V gene sets CDR1 to MDHEN and CDR2 to SYDVKM.